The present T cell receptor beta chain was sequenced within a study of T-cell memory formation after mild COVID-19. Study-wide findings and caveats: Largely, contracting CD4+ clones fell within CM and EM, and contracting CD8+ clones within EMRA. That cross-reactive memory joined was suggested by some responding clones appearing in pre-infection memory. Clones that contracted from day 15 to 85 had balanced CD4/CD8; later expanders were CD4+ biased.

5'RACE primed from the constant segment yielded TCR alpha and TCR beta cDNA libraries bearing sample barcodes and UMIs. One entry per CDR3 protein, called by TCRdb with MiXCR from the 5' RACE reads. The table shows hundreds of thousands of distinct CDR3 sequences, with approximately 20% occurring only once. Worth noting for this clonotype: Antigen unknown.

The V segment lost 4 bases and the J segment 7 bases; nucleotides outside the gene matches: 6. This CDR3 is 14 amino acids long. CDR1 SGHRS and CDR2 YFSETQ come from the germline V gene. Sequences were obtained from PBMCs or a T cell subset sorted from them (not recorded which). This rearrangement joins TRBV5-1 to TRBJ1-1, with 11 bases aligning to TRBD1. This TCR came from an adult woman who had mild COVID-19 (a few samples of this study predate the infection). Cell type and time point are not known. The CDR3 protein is CASSLGQGDGEAFF. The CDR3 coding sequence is TGCGCCAGCAGCCTGGGACAGGGGGACGGTGAAGCTTTCTTT.